A selection of T cell receptor beta chains follows, all from one sample in a study of blood T cell repertoires in COVID-19. Only in-frame clones appear in the TCRdb table, and some are missing; sequencing was by immunoSEQ multiplex PCR. The data contain around 170,000 clones, 74% of them singletons. Input material: peripheral blood. These receptors all come from a woman of 80 years or more with acute or convalescent COVID-19. The CDR3 runs from the conserved cysteine through the conserved F or W. D genes are given only for firm matches. For some rows the clone size is stated as once, few or many, or as a class when expanded; others skip it.

clone size	V gene	D gene	J gene	CDR3 protein	CDR3 DNA
few	TRBV12-5	-	TRBJ2-5	CASGFSSGVQGGLQETQYF	TGTGCTAGTGGTTTTTCCTCGGGAGTTCAAGGCGGGCTGCAAGAGACCCAGTACTTC
-	TRBV9	TRBD2	TRBJ2-5	CASSVDGGGFQETQYF	TGTGCCAGCAGCGTAGATGGCGGGGGGTTCCAAGAGACCCAGTACTTC
-	TRBV6-5	-	TRBJ1-2	CASRWGRGHYGYTF	TGTGCCAGCAGGTGGGGCAGGGGTCACTATGGCTACACCTTC
-	TRBV11-2	TRBD1	TRBJ1-1	CASSYPNRGTEAFF	TGTGCCAGCAGCTACCCGAACAGGGGTACTGAAGCTTTCTTT
many	TRBV4-2	-	TRBJ2-3	CASSQDAQGMNQGYF	TGTGCCAGCAGCCAAGATGCCCAGGGGATGAATCAGGGGTATTTT
-	TRBV19	-	TRBJ2-3	CASSGRPSSSTDTQYF	TGTGCCAGTAGTGGAAGACCTAGCTCCAGCACAGATACGCAGTATTTT
-	TRBV7-9	TRBD1	TRBJ1-2	CASSLGTGGAYTF	TGTGCCAGCAGCTTAGGGACAGGGGGTGCCTACACCTTC
-	TRBV7-2	TRBD2	TRBJ2-1	CASTYRLADNEQFF	TGTGCCAGCACCTACCGACTAGCGGACAATGAGCAGTTCTTC
-	TRBV28	TRBD2	TRBJ2-3	CASSLGVREADTQYF	TGTGCCAGCAGTTTGGGTGTCCGGGAGGCAGATACGCAGTATTTT
-	TRBV5-1	-	TRBJ1-5	CASSLGQSNQPQHF	TGCGCCAGCAGCTTAGGACAGAGCAATCAGCCCCAGCATTTT
-	TRBV12-3/TRBV12-4	-	TRBJ1-5	CASSLERNQPQHF	TGTGCCAGCAGCCTTGAGCGCAATCAGCCCCAGCATTTT
-	TRBV23-1	TRBD1	TRBJ1-4	CASSQGDRVLIGLDEKLFF	TGCGCCAGCAGTCAAGGGGACAGGGTACTAATCGGGTTGGATGAAAAACTGTTTTTT
-	TRBV9	-	TRBJ2-2	CASSSTRRSGELFF	TGTGCCAGCAGCTCAACTAGAAGGTCCGGGGAGCTGTTTTTT
-	TRBV6-5	-	TRBJ2-3	CASSPSAIRTDTQYF	TGTGCCAGCAGTCCTAGCGCCATCCGCACAGATACGCAGTATTTT
-	TRBV5-1	TRBD2	TRBJ2-7	CASSWGRGELYF	TGCGCCAGCAGCTGGGGGAGGGGCGAACTGTACTTC
-	TRBV19	TRBD2	TRBJ2-7	CASRLVGGPSEQYF	TGTGCCAGTAGGCTAGTGGGAGGGCCGTCCGAGCAGTACTTC
once	TRBV6-2/TRBV6-3	TRBD1	TRBJ1-6	CASSRDRGYSPLHF	TGTGCCAGCAGTCGGGACAGGGGGTATTCACCCCTCCACTTT
few	TRBV5-6	-	TRBJ1-1	CASSIDGRAEAFF	TGTGCCAGCAGCATCGACGGGCGGGCTGAAGCTTTCTTT
-	TRBV4-3	TRBD1	TRBJ2-5	CASSQDNRGGETQYF	TGCGCCAGCAGCCAAGATAACAGGGGTGGGGAGACCCAGTACTTC
-	TRBV9	TRBD2	TRBJ2-1	CASSVRGGSLYNEQFF	TGTGCCAGCAGCGTACGGGGCGGGAGTTTGTACAATGAGCAGTTCTTC
once	TRBV30	TRBD1	TRBJ1-1	CAWSHSGRGTPEAFF	TGTGCCTGGAGTCACTCAGGCAGGGGGACCCCCGAAGCTTTCTTT
-	TRBV4-3	-	TRBJ1-6	CASSQDQVAGMLSPLHF	TGCGCCAGCAGCCAAGATCAAGTTGCGGGTATGCTCTCACCCCTCCACTTT
few	TRBV25-1	-	TRBJ2-3	CASSPVYYTDTQYF	TGTGCCAGCAGCCCCGTATACTACACAGATACGCAGTATTTT
-	TRBV29-1	TRBD1	TRBJ1-1	CSVDLGQADRGTEAFF	TGCAGCGTTGACCTTGGACAGGCGGACCGGGGCACTGAAGCTTTCTTT
-	TRBV28	-	TRBJ2-7	CASIRRGSYEQYF	TGTGCCAGCATACGACGGGGCTCCTACGAGCAGTACTTC
-	TRBV9	TRBD2	TRBJ2-1	CASSVSGSSYNKQFF	TGTGCCAGCAGCGTTAGCGGGAGCTCCTACAATAAGCAGTTCTTC
-	TRBV19	-	TRBJ1-1	CASSTGREDKNTEAFF	TGTGCCAGTAGTACGGGCCGGGAGGACAAGAACACTGAAGCTTTCTTT
-	TRBV3-1/TRBV3-2	-	TRBJ2-2	CASSQPYRTVANTGELFF	TGTGCCAGCAGCCAACCCTACAGGACGGTCGCGAACACCGGGGAGCTGTTTTTT
-	TRBV27	-	TRBJ2-1	CASSLGRGSYNEQFF	TGTGCCAGCAGTTTAGGGAGGGGGTCCTACAATGAGCAGTTCTTC
few	TRBV27	TRBD1	TRBJ1-6	CASSLSGQGFSPLHF	TGTGCCAGCAGTTTATCGGGACAGGGGTTTTCACCCCTCCACTTT
-	TRBV29-1	-	TRBJ1-1	CSVEDRSGTEAFF	TGCAGCGTTGAAGATAGGTCAGGCACCGAAGCTTTCTTT
-	TRBV30	TRBD2	TRBJ2-7	CAWKRLAGKYEQYF	TGTGCCTGGAAAAGACTAGCGGGGAAGTACGAGCAGTACTTC
-	TRBV5-4	TRBD2	TRBJ2-7	CASSYGTSATYEQYF	TGTGCCAGCAGCTACGGGACTAGCGCAACCTACGAGCAGTACTTC
-	TRBV9	TRBD1	TRBJ1-5	CASSVGDREHEPQHF	TGTGCCAGCAGCGTAGGGGACAGGGAACACGAGCCCCAGCATTTT
-	TRBV27	-	TRBJ2-1	CASLPNPTGLLLSYNEQFF	TGTGCCAGCCTCCCGAATCCGACAGGACTTCTCCTCTCCTACAATGAGCAGTTCTTC
-	TRBV27	TRBD1	TRBJ1-1	CASSDRVTEAFF	TGTGCCAGCAGCGACAGGGTCACTGAAGCTTTCTTT
-	TRBV21-1	-	TRBJ2-7	CASSCRIFSSYEQYF	TGTGCCAGCAGCTGCAGGATCTTTAGCTCCTACGAGCAGTACTTC
-	TRBV11-3	TRBD1	TRBJ2-1	CASSPSNRGEQFF	TGTGCCAGCAGCCCGTCCAACAGGGGTGAGCAGTTCTTC
once	TRBV18	TRBD1	TRBJ2-7	CASSESRDRGGEQYF	TGTGCCAGCTCAGAAAGCCGGGACAGGGGGGGTGAGCAGTACTTC
-	TRBV6-5	-	TRBJ2-3	CASSYSGVGTDTQYF	TGTGCCAGCAGTTACTCGGGAGTTGGCACAGATACGCAGTATTTT
many	TRBV7-9	TRBD1	TRBJ2-1	CASSLAPGGMSYNEQFF	TGTGCCAGCAGCTTGGCCCCAGGGGGCATGTCCTACAATGAGCAGTTCTTC
many	TRBV10-3	-	TRBJ1-5	CAINNRQNQPQHF	TGTGCCATCAATAACCGACAGAATCAGCCCCAGCATTTT
-	TRBV9	TRBD1	TRBJ2-1	CASSFSGTGGYNEQFF	TGTGCCAGCAGCTTCTCCGGGACAGGGGGATACAATGAGCAGTTCTTC
-	TRBV7-9	-	TRBJ2-3	CASSLGRTDTDTQYF	TGTGCCAGCAGCTTAGGCCGGACAGACACAGATACGCAGTATTTT
-	TRBV30	-	TRBJ1-1	CAWSKLRDTEAFF	TGTGCCTGGAGTAAACTCCGGGACACTGAAGCTTTCTTT
once	TRBV18	TRBD2	TRBJ2-5	CASSILGGQETQYF	TGTGCCAGCTCCATACTGGGGGGGCAAGAGACCCAGTACTTC
-	TRBV11-2	-	TRBJ1-3	CASSPIGGGLGNTIYF	TGTGCCAGCAGCCCCATTGGGGGGGGCCTTGGAAACACCATATATTTT
-	TRBV7-3	-	TRBJ2-2	CASSFDTGELFF	TGTGCCAGCAGCTTCGACACCGGGGAGCTGTTTTTT